Below are 23 T cell receptor beta chains sequenced from a single sample in a study of blood T cell repertoires in COVID-19. Libraries were prepared by immunoSEQ multiplex PCR; TCRdb keeps only in-frame clonotypes and omits some of them. The sample records 210,000 or so clones, around 84% being singletons. The sequencing input was peripheral blood. The receptors originated from a human donor in a cohort sampled during active COVID-19.

The gene calls are TRBV6-5 and TRBJ2-2; 7 bases map to TRBD1. Germline V gives CDR1 MNHEY, CDR2 SVGAGI. Unmatched junction bases numbered 6, after V lost 5 bases and J lost 3 bases. CDR3 length: 15 residues. The CDR3: CASSLNRGYTGELFF. CDR3 bases: TGTGCCAGCAGTCTAAACAGGGGATACACCGGGGAGCTGTTTTTT.

The rearrangement joins TRBV10-3 to TRBJ2-6, with D possibly matching TRBD1 (5 bases). The germline V gene has CDR1 ENHRY and CDR2 SYGVKD. This CDR3 is 14 amino acids long. The V gene lost 4 bases and the J gene lost 1 base, with 5 bases spanning the gap. The CDR3 reads CAISAGSGANVLTF. CDR3 DNA: TGTGCCATCAGTGCAGGGTCTGGGGCCAACGTCCTGACTTTC.

The chain is built from TRBV10-3 and TRBJ1-1, with unresolved D. Germline-derived CDR1 and CDR2 are ENHRY and SYGVKD. The CDR3 is made up of 13 amino acids. V was cut by 0 bases and J by 5 bases, with 7 bases left in between. CDR3 loop: CAISESPGTEAFF. In DNA, the CDR3 is TGTGCCATCAGTGAGTCCCCCGGGACTGAAGCTTTCTTT.

This clone was picked up a small number of times. The V gene is TRBV6-5, the J gene TRBJ1-5; D is possibly TRBD1 (6 bases). The CDR3 is 15 amino acids. V lost 4 bases and J lost 9, with 19 bases in between. Germline CDR1 is MNHEY and CDR2 is SVGAGI. The CDR3 coding sequence is TGTGCCAGCAGTTGGGGTGGGGGCGTCGACTCGCCCCAGCATTTT. It translates to CASSWGGGVDSPQHF.

The J gene is TRBJ1-2, the V gene TRBV7-9; D ambiguous. This CDR3 comprises 14 residues. The germline V gene has CDR1 SEHNR and CDR2 FQNEAQ (reference sequence). V was shortened by 7 bases and J by 4 bases, with 16 bases between the two germline ends. The CDR3 region is CASNPRGNSYGYTF. CDR3 nucleotide sequence: TGTGCCAGCAATCCCCGCGGGAACTCCTATGGCTACACCTTC.

The chain combines TRBV30 with TRBJ2-5; D not certain. The CDR3 sequence is 13 residues long. The V gene lost 4 bases and the J gene lost 0 bases, with 9 bases spanning the gap. Germline V gene data show CDR1 as GTSNPN and CDR2 as SVGIG (reference sequence). In DNA form, the CDR3 reads TGTGCCTGGACGTCAGGCAACCAAGAGACCCAGTACTTC. Encoded protein: CAWTSGNQETQYF.

The chain is built from TRBV9 and TRBJ2-5, with D possibly TRBD1 on 6 matching bases. This CDR3 region has 15 residues. CDR1 and CDR2 (germline): SGDLS, YYNGEE. V dropped 2 bases and J dropped 5 bases, with 16 bases sitting between them. The CDR3 protein is CASSVGGGQLETQYF. Here the CDR3 DNA reads TGTGCCAGCAGCGTGGGCGGTGGACAGTTGGAGACCCAGTACTTC.

This chain connects TRBV3-1 (or the pseudogene TRBV3-2) to TRBJ2-1; D remains unclear. The CDR3 consists of 12 residues. Germline V CDR1 and CDR2: LGHDT, YNNKEL (reference sequence). V lost 4 bases and J 8 bases, leaving 9 bases between the germline ends. DNA of the CDR3: TGTGCCAGCAGCCTCGTAGCCCATGAGCAGTTCTTC. Translation gives CASSLVAHEQFF.

V usage is TRBV5-1 and J usage is TRBJ2-7, with unresolved D. The CDR3 extends over 14 amino acids. Germline V CDR1 and CDR2: SGHRS, YFSETQ. V was trimmed by 0 bases and J by 5 bases, leaving 12 bases between them. The CDR3 loop reads CASSLVWSSNEQYF. In DNA, the CDR3 is TGCGCCAGCAGCTTGGTATGGAGTTCGAACGAGCAGTACTTC.

The chain couples TRBV9 to TRBJ1-2; no firm D call. CDR3 length: 14 amino acids. Per the germline V gene, CDR1 is SGDLS and CDR2 is YYNGEE. V shed 0 bases and J shed 5 bases, with 11 bases lying between them. In DNA, the CDR3 is TGTGCCAGCAGCGTAGCCAGTAAAAGTTATGGCTACACCTTC. Translation gives CASSVASKSYGYTF. Supplemented by reference TRBV9 and TRBJ1-2, the full variable domain reads DSGVTQTPKHLITATGQRVTLRCSPRSGDLSVYWYQQSLDQGLQFLIQYYNGEERAKGNILERFSAQQFPDLHSELNLSSLELGDSALYFCASSVASKSYGYTFGSGTRLTVV.

The gene calls are TRBV2 and TRBJ2-7; 7 bases align to TRBD1. CDR1 and CDR2 (germline): SNHLY, FYNNEI. This CDR3 has 13 residues. The ends lost 6 bases at V and 3 bases at J; junction bases unmatched: 5. CDR3 nucleotides: TGTGCCAGCAGATACGACAGGGACTACGAGCAGTACTTC. Translated: CASRYDRDYEQYF.

This clone has a count of ten or more. The chain couples TRBV5-1 to TRBJ2-1, with D perhaps TRBD2 (5 bases). Trimming pared 5 bases from V and 2 bases from J, leaving 17 bases between. Germline CDR1 and CDR2: SGHRS and YFSETQ. The CDR3 sequence is 16 residues long. CDR3 bases: TGCGCCAGCAGACCTGAGTCGGGGATCGCCTACAATGAGCAGTTCTTC. Its translation: CASRPESGIAYNEQFF.

Only a few counts were recorded for this clone. V and J are TRBV7-2 and TRBJ2-2; possibly TRBD2 for D (5 bases). The CDR3 is made up of 15 amino acids. V dropped 9 bases and J dropped 7 bases, with 21 bases sitting between them. Germline CDR1 reads SGHTA; CDR2 reads FQGNSA. The CDR3 loop is CARRLTSPLHGELFF. CDR3 in DNA: TGTGCCAGGCGGCTTACTAGTCCCTTACACGGGGAGCTGTTTTTT.

CDR3 bases: TGTGCCAGCTATCACAGGGGGCTTAGCTCTGGGCAGTACGTC. It encodes CASYHRGLSSGQYV. The chain joins TRBV2 to TRBJ2-7; TRBD1 aligns across 9 bases. The CDR3 consists of 14 residues. Germline trimming cut 8 bases from V and 9 bases from J; bases unmatched to any gene: 14. CDR1 is SNHLY and CDR2 is FYNNEI in the germline V gene.

This chain links TRBV30 with TRBJ1-1, with D possibly being TRBD1 (6 bases). CDR1 and CDR2 from the germline V gene are GTSNPN and SVGIG (reference sequence). V was clipped by 0 bases and J by 1 base, with 18 bases between them. The CDR3 extends over 17 amino acids. CDR3 coding DNA: TGTGCCTGGAGTGTAAGTCGAGTGTCCAGGGGGAACACTGAAGCTTTCTTT. Protein sequence: CAWSVSRVSRGNTEAFF.

The CDR3 sequence is CASIDGGGGGNTEAFF. The CDR3 DNA reads as TGTGCCAGTATCGATGGAGGAGGGGGGGGGAACACTGAAGCTTTCTTT. The rearrangement uses TRBV19 and TRBJ1-1, with D perhaps matching TRBD1 (6 bases). The V end was cut by 7 bases, the J end by 1 base, with 19 bases between. There are 16 residues in the CDR3. CDR1 and CDR2 (germline): LNHDA, SQIVND (reference sequence).

The chain combines TRBV4-1 with TRBJ2-1, with D perhaps TRBD2 (5 bases). The CDR3 loop spans 15 amino acids. Germline-derived CDR1 and CDR2 are MGHRA and YSYEKL. V was clipped by 0 bases and J by 7 bases, with 13 bases between them. In DNA form, the CDR3 reads TGCGCCAGCAGCCAAGAGCCGGGAATTAGTAATGAGCAGTTCTTC. It translates to CASSQEPGISNEQFF.

This chain links TRBV6-6 with TRBJ1-2, with D unclear. Looked up from germline, CDR1 is MNHNY and CDR2 is SVGAGI (reference sequence). The CDR3 runs 16 residues. Trimming stripped 0 bases from V and 6 bases from J, with 17 bases between. CDR3 nucleotides: TGTGCCAGCAGTTACTCAACGGCCAGCGTCTCGAATGGCTACACCTTC. Its translation is CASSYSTASVSNGYTF.

This sequence joins TRBV7-9 and TRBJ1-2, with 11 bases that match TRBD1. There are 15 residues in the CDR3. The ends lost 2 bases at V and 6 bases at J; junction bases unmatched: 5. The germline V gene encodes CDR1 SEHNR and CDR2 FQNEAQ (reference sequence). CDR3 nucleotide sequence: TGTGCCAGCAGCTTAAGTGGGGACAGGGGGAATGGCTACACCTTC. It is translated as CASSLSGDRGNGYTF.

The CDR3: CASSLGTTYEQYF. CDR3 in DNA: TGCGCCAGCAGCCTAGGGACTACCTACGAGCAGTACTTC. The V call is TRBV5-1, the J call TRBJ2-7; 7 bases line up with TRBD2. V lost 4 bases, J lost 2 bases, and 3 bases stayed unmatched. The CDR3 has 13 residues. Germline V CDR1 and CDR2: SGHRS, YFSETQ. The full variable domain, rest sourced from reference TRBV5-1 and TRBJ2-7, is KAGVTQTPRYLIKTRGQQVTLSCSPISGHRSVSWYQQTPGQGLQFLFEYFSETQRNKGNFPGRFSGRQFSNSRSEMNVSTLELGDSALYLCASSLGTTYEQYFGPGTRLTVT.

The chain carries TRBV20-1 and TRBJ2-3, with TRBD2 as a possible D gene (5 bases). The CDR3 runs 14 residues. The V end was cut by 3 bases, the J end by 5 bases, with 15 bases between. Germline V gene data show CDR1 as DFQATT and CDR2 as SNEGSKA (reference sequence). The CDR3 region has the DNA TGCAGTGCTAGTACTTTTCTCGGGGAAGATACGCAGTATTTT. Translated: CSASTFLGEDTQYF.

This clone was recorded only once. The gene calls are TRBV29-1 and TRBJ2-2, with D unclear. The CDR3 covers 13 residues. With 5 bases removed from V and 0 bases from J, the gap between germline ends came to 7 bases. Germline-derived CDR1 and CDR2 are SQVTM and ANQGSEA. The CDR3 is CSVPSPNTGELFF. The DNA for the CDR3 is TGCAGCGTTCCAAGCCCGAACACCGGGGAGCTGTTTTTT.

In this sample, this clone turned up a few times. The V and J genes are TRBV18 and TRBJ1-1; no definite D call. V was clipped by 3 bases and J by 5 bases, with 13 bases between them. CDR3 size: 14 residues. CDR1 is KGHSH, CDR2 LQKENI, per germline. This CDR3 reads CASSPQEGRTEAFF. For the CDR3, the DNA is TGTGCCAGCTCACCTCAGGAGGGTCGGACTGAAGCTTTCTTT. Using reference TRBV18 and TRBJ1-1 for the parts outside the CDR3, the full variable domain is NAGVMQNPRHLVRRRGQEARLRCSPMKGHSHVYWYRQLPEEGLKFMVYLQKENIIDESGMPKERFSAEFPKEGPSILRIQQVVRGDSAAYFCASSPQEGRTEAFFGQGTRLTVV.